The next 22 T cell receptor beta chains were all read from a single sample in a study of memory B cells and T cells in multiple sclerosis. Using immunoSEQ multiplex PCR, the repertoire was profiled, and TCRdb retains in-frame clones only, with some absent. The sample shows approximately 47,000 clones, approximately 80% of them seen only once. These receptors' targets are unknown. After stimulus-free culture, autoproliferating CFSE-dim and non-proliferating CFSE-high T cells were sequenced separately. Pooled replicate wells came from approximately 5x10^7 CFSE-labeled PBMCs cultured 6 to 8 days without stimulus. The sample consisted of PBMCs from blood kept in culture. The receptor source for this set is a human donor with multiple sclerosis.

On this clone itself: One junction end does not reproduce the germline sequence, and a read error may be involved. The rearrangement joins TRBV5-1 to TRBJ1-1; a possible D gene is TRBD1 (5 bases). This CDR3 has 15 amino acids. CDR1 is SGHRS, CDR2 YFSETQ, per germline. CDR3 loop: CASSLAGTSNTEAFF. CDR3 coding DNA: TGCGCCAGCAGTTTGGCCGGGACTTCGAACACTGAAGCTTTCTTT.

The chain has TRBV27 and TRBJ1-2, with no clear D. This CDR3 has 15 amino acids. V lost 5 bases to trimming and J lost 5 bases, with 18 bases between them. The germline CDR1 and CDR2 sequences are MNHEY and SMNVEV (reference sequence). The CDR3 sequence: CASSPRRTGDYGYTF. In DNA, the CDR3 is TGTGCCAGCAGTCCTCGACGGACTGGCGATTATGGCTACACCTTC.

The rearrangement links TRBV7-3 to TRBJ1-1; perhaps TRBD1 as D (5 bases). The CDR3 is made up of 15 amino acids. Germline CDR1 is SGHTA and CDR2 is FQGTGA. V lost 2 bases to trimming and J lost 1 base, with 11 bases between them. CDR3 nucleotides: TGTGCCAGCAGCTTACTCGGGGCCCCGAACACTGAAGCTTTCTTT. This gives the protein CASSLLGAPNTEAFF.

The chain carries TRBV6-5 and TRBJ2-7, with D hard to call. CDR1 is MNHEY and CDR2 is SVGAGI in the germline V gene. Trimming shortened V by 2 bases and J by 6 bases, and 5 bases separated the two germline ends. The CDR3 contains 11 residues. CDR3 DNA sequence: TGTGCCAGCAGTTACCGCACCGAGCAGTACTTC. The encoded protein is CASSYRTEQYF.

This chain uses TRBV11-3 with TRBJ2-7; TRBD2 aligns across 14 bases. Losses at the gene ends were 8 bases for V and 3 bases for J; bases not matched to a gene: 0. This CDR3 is built from 13 residues. CDR1 and CDR2 (germline): SGHNT, YENEEA. Here the CDR3 DNA reads TGTGCCAGCGGACTAGCGGGGGGCTACGAGCAGTACTTC. It specifies CASGLAGGYEQYF.

CDR3 region: CASSLPGGLNSPLHF. As DNA, the CDR3 is TGTGCCAGCAGTCTCCCGGGGGGTCTGAATTCACCCCTCCACTTT. The chain links TRBV27 to TRBJ1-6; possibly TRBD1 for D (5 bases). This CDR3 has 15 amino acids. V shed 5 bases and J shed 7 bases, with 15 bases lying between them. Germline CDR1 is MNHEY and CDR2 is SMNVEV (reference sequence).

The chain joins TRBV6-5 to TRBJ2-7; 8 bases agree with TRBD1. The CDR3 has 16 residues. Germline V gene sequence: CDR1 MNHEY, CDR2 SVGAGI. Unmatched junction bases numbered 8, after V lost 2 bases and J lost 2 bases. The DNA for the CDR3 is TGTGCCAGCAGTTACGGGGCAACAGGGGGACCCTACGAGCAGTACTTC. Translation gives CASSYGATGGPYEQYF.

The chain links TRBV30 to TRBJ1-3; the D is unclear. V dropped 2 bases and J dropped 4 bases, with 12 bases sitting between them. Germline loops: CDR1 GTSNPN, CDR2 SVGIG (reference sequence). The CDR3 is 14 residues long. Here the CDR3 DNA reads TGTGCCTGGAGTCAGGCTTTCTCGGGAAACACCATATATTTT. Residues: CAWSQAFSGNTIYF.

This chain connects TRBV5-1 to TRBJ1-4; maybe TRBD1 (6 bases). Germline-derived CDR1 and CDR2 are SGHRS and YFSETQ. Trimming removed 4 bases from V and 8 bases from J, with 18 bases in between. This CDR3 spans 15 amino acids. The CDR3 nucleotides read TGCGCCAGCAGCCCAAATACAGGGACGGGGGAAAAACTGTTTTTT. It specifies CASSPNTGTGEKLFF.

The rearrangement links TRBV7-9 to TRBJ1-5; 7 nucleotides agree with TRBD1. The V and J ends lost 5 bases and 5 bases, in that order; junction bases with no gene match: 6. CDR1 and CDR2 from the germline V gene are SEHNR and FQNEAQ (reference sequence). This CDR3 comprises 14 residues. In nucleotides, the CDR3 is TGTGCCAGCAGCCTCGGAGGGGGCGATCAGCCCCAGCATTTT. This encodes CASSLGGGDQPQHF. Full variable domain (outside the CDR3, taken from reference TRBV7-9 and TRBJ1-5): DTGVSQNPRHKITKRGQNVTFRCDPISEHNRLYWYRQTLGQGPEFLTYFQNEAQLEKSRLLSDRFSAERPKGSFSTLEIQRTEQGDSAMYLCASSLGGGDQPQHFGDGTRLSIL.

Concerning this clone itself: An end of the junction differs from the germline gene, which may be a read error. This CDR3 is also generated by other DNA sequences in the sample. The chain recombines TRBV30 with TRBJ1-3; D possibly corresponds to TRBD1 (5 bases). Germline CDR1 GTSNPN, CDR2 SVGIG (reference sequence). The CDR3 is made up of 13 amino acids. The CDR3 spells CARSPPGRETIYF. The DNA of the CDR3 is TGCGCCCGCAGCCCCCCAGGGCGGGAGACCATATATTTT.

This chain connects TRBV5-1 to TRBJ1-3; 8 bases match TRBD1. The germline V gene encodes CDR1 SGHRS and CDR2 YFSETQ. The J segment lost 2 bases and the V segment lost 2 bases, leaving 3 bases of the junction unmatched. The CDR3 extends over 15 amino acids. The CDR3 nucleotides read TGCGCCAGCAGCTTACAGGGGGTGGCTGGAAACACCATATATTTT. Amino acids: CASSLQGVAGNTIYF.

This clone was detected a few times. The genes are TRBV6-5 and TRBJ1-4, with 8 bases aligning to TRBD1. The length of the CDR3 is 15 residues. Trimming cost V 0 bases and J 8 bases; bases outside gene matches: 5. Germline CDR1 is MNHEY and CDR2 is SVGAGI. The CDR3 DNA is TGTGCCAGCAGTTACTCCGGGACAGGAGGCGAAAAACTGTTTTTT. This gives the protein CASSYSGTGGEKLFF.

This chain uses TRBV9 with TRBJ1-4; D ambiguous. V lost 4 bases, J lost 5 bases, and 9 bases lay in between. Germline CDR1 is SGDLS and CDR2 is YYNGEE. CDR3 length: 13 residues. The CDR3 coding sequence is TGTGCCAGCAGCAACGGAGAGAATGAAAAACTGTTTTTT. Translation gives CASSNGENEKLFF.

This chain connects TRBV2 to TRBJ2-1; D may be TRBD2 (5 bases). Germline V gene sequence: CDR1 SNHLY, CDR2 FYNNEI. V shed 1 base and J shed 9 bases, with 10 bases lying between them. The CDR3 sequence is 13 residues long. CDR3: CASSEELDIEQFF. The CDR3 DNA is TGTGCCAGCAGTGAAGAACTAGATATTGAGCAGTTCTTC.

This chain uses TRBV19 with TRBJ2-5; no reliable D call. TRBJ2-7 matches the DNA end more closely, so the J call is doubtful. The CDR3 has 15 amino acids. Germline CDR1 and CDR2: LNHDA and SQIVND (reference sequence). This chain's CDR3 is CASSIQDAVSYEQYF. The CDR3 DNA sequence: TGTGCCAGTAGTATCCAGGATGCAGTCTCCTACGAGCAGTACTTC.

This clone was seen only a few times. This chain uses TRBV7-3 with TRBJ1-3, with D maybe TRBD1 (6 bases). The V end lost 5 bases, the J end lost 0 bases, and 11 bases lay between the germline ends. Germline-derived CDR1 and CDR2 are SGHTA and FQGTGA. This CDR3 comprises 15 residues. DNA of the CDR3: TGTGCCAGCAGCCCTGGAGGGGGCTCTGGAAACACCATATATTTT. It codes for CASSPGGGSGNTIYF.

This clone was picked up one time. This sequence joins TRBV7-8 and TRBJ1-2, with D unresolved. The length of the CDR3 is 12 residues. Trimming left V 5 bases short and J 7 bases short, with 11 bases between. The germline CDR1 and CDR2 sequences are SGHVS and FQNEAQ. This chain's CDR3 is CASSRAGSGYTF. The CDR3 region has the DNA TGTGCCAGCAGCCGGGCGGGGTCTGGCTACACCTTC.

This clone was seen just once. This chain uses TRBV5-6 with TRBJ1-4; no definite D call. The CDR3 is made up of 13 amino acids. Germline CDR1 and CDR2: SGHDT and YYEEEE. The V end lost 0 bases, the J end lost 10 bases, and 10 bases lay between the germline ends. The CDR3 loop reads CASSLVGTRKLFF. The CDR3 coding sequence is TGTGCCAGCAGCTTGGTCGGCACTAGAAAACTGTTTTTT.

The chain has TRBV6-4 and TRBJ1-6; 7 bases are shared with TRBD1. Germline V lookup: CDR1 MRHNA, CDR2 SNTAGT. The trim removed 9 bases at V and 8 bases at J, leaving 7 bases unmatched. This CDR3 has 13 amino acids. CDR3 nucleotides: TGTGCCAGTTCCGGGACAGTCGATTCACCCCTCCACTTT. This codes for CASSGTVDSPLHF.

This clone appeared a single time. The chain carries TRBV6-5 and TRBJ1-5; no clear D. Trimming removed 8 bases from V and 6 bases from J, with 8 bases in between. The V gene's germline CDR1 is MNHEY and CDR2 SVGAGI. CDR3 size: 11 residues. In DNA, the CDR3 is TGTGCCAGCGCCCAGGCTCAGCCCCAGCATTTT. This sequence encodes CASAQAQPQHF.

This sequence joins TRBV7-9 and TRBJ2-5, with 7 bases aligning to TRBD1. This CDR3 contains 14 residues. The V gene end was trimmed by 5 bases and the J gene end by 2 bases; junction bases not matched to a gene: 5. Per the germline V gene, CDR1 is SEHNR and CDR2 is FQNEAQ (reference sequence). The CDR3, as DNA: TGTGCCAGCAGCCCCGGGACAGCACAAGAGACCCAGTACTTC. This translates into CASSPGTAQETQYF.